The TCR beta chain under discussion was sequenced for a study of early T cells in non-severe SARS-CoV-2 infection. For the study at large: Bulk RNA isolated from unsorted whole blood underwent sequencing; chains were not paired.

The germline V and J ends were trimmed by 0 bases and 4 bases, with 7 bases remaining between them. The germline gives CDR1 SEHNR, CDR2 FQNEAQ (reference sequence). This CDR3 comprises 15 residues. Attachment of unique molecular identifiers to individual cDNA molecules was performed. TCRdb independently ran MiXCR on the 5' RACE reads; one entry per CDR3 protein. The sample carries about 60,000 distinct CDR3 sequences, approximately 12% recorded once. On this clonotype itself: As yet, its antigen is unknown.

Study results and caveats: VDJdb-based matching was biased toward anti-spike CD8 responses and missed private and CD4 specificities.

The receptor was isolated from an adult who was a healthcare worker with PCR-confirmed SARS-CoV-2 infection or an uninfected control (not recorded which). Sequencing was carried out using whole blood. The chain has TRBV7-9 and TRBJ2-6; D is uncertain. The CDR3 here is CASSLAIVGANVLTF. CDR3 coding DNA: TGTGCCAGCAGCTTAGCGATAGTCGGGGCCAACGTCCTGACTTTC.